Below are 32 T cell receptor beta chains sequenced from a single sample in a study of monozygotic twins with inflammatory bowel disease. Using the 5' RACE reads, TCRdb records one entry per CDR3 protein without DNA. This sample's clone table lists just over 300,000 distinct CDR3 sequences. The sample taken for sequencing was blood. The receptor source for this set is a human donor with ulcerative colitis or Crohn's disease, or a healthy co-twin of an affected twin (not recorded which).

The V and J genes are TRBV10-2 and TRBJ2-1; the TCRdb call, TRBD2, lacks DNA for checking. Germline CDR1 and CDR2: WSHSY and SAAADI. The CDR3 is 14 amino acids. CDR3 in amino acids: CASSELQIAGGRFF.

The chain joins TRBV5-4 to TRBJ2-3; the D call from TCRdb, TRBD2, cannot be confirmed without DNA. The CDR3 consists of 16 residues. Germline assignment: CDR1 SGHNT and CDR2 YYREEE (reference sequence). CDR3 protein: CASSLGLAGSTDTQYF.

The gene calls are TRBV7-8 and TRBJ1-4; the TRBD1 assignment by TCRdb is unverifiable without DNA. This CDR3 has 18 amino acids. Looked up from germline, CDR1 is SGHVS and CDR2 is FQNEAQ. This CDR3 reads CASSLARRLTGNREKLFF.

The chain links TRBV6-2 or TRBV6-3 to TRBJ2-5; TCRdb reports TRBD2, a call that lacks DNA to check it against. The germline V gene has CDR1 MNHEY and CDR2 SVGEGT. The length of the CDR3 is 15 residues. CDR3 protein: CASSRGGLGEETQYF.

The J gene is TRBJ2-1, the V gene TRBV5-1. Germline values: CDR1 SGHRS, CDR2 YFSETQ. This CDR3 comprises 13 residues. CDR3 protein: CASSWGSLSEQFF.

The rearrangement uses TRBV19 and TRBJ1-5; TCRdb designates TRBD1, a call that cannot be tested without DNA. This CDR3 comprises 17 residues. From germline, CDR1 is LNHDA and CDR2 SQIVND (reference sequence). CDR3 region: CASSRRATGGGNQPQHF.

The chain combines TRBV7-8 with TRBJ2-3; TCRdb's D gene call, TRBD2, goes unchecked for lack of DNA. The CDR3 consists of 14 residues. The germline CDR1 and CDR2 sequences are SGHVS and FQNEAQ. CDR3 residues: CASSPRRTQNPQYF.

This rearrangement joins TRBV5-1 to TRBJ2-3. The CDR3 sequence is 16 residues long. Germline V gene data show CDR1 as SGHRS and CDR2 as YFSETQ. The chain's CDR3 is CASISFPGSSTDTQYF.

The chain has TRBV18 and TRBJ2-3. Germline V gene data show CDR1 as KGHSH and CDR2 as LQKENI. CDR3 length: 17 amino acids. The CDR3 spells CASSPPGLAASTDTQYF.

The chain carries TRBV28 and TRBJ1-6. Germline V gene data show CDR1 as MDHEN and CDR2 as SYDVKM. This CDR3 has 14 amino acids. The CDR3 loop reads CASSFNSQNSPLHF.

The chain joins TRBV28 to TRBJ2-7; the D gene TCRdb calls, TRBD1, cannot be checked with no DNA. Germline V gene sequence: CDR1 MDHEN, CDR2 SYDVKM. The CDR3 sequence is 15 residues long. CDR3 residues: CASYGRGDRIYEQYF.

CDR3 protein: CASSLGGTGSFYEQFF. V and J are TRBV5-1 and TRBJ2-1; as DNA is missing, the TRBD1 call by TCRdb cannot be tested. The CDR3 spans 16 residues. CDR1 SGHRS and CDR2 YFSETQ come from the germline V gene.

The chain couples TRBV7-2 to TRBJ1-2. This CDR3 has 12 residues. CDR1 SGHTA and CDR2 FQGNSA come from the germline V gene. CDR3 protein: CASSDGRYGYTF.

The CDR3 loop reads CASSFIQGAEAFF. The V gene is TRBV19, the J gene TRBJ1-1; the D call of TRBD1 rests on TCRdb alone, since no DNA is present to check it. The CDR3 consists of 13 residues. Germline loops: CDR1 LNHDA, CDR2 SQIVND (reference sequence).

The CDR3 loop is CSVFGGSRNTEAFF. V and J are TRBV29-1 and TRBJ1-1; TCRdb gives TRBD1 as the D gene, but with no DNA this cannot be confirmed. Germline V CDR1 and CDR2: SQVTM, ANQGSEA. This CDR3 comprises 14 residues.

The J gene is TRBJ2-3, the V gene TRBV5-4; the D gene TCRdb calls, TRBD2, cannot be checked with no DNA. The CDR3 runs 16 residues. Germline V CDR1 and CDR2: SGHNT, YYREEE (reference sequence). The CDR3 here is CASSEIAGGFTDTQYF.

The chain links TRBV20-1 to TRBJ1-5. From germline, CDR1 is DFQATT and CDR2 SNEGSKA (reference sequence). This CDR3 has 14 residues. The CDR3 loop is CSARAEYSNQPQHF.

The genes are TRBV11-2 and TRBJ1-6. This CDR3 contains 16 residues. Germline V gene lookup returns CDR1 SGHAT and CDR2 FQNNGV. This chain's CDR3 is CASSLGQSSYNSPLHF.

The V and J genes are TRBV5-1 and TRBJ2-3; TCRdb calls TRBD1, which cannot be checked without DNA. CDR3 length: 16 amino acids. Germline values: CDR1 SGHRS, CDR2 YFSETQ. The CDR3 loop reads CASSLPGTGFTDTQYF.

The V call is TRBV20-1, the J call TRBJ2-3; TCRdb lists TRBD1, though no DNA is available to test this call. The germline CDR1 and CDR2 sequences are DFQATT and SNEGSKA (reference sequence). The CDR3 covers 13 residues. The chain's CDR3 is CRGGQGSPDTQYF.

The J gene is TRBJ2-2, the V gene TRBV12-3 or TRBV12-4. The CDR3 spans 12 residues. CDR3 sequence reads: CASRRYTGELFF.

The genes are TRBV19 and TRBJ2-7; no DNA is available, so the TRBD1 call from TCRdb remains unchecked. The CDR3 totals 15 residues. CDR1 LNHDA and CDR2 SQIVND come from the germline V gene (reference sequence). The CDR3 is CASKPRDSASYEQYF.

The CDR3 here is CASSLLDEQFF. V and J are TRBV5-1 and TRBJ2-1. Germline CDR1 SGHRS, CDR2 YFSETQ. This CDR3 has 11 residues.

This chain's CDR3 is CSASGPGLYYVQYF. The genes are TRBV20-1 and TRBJ2-4; with no DNA, the TCRdb D assignment of TRBD2 cannot be verified. CDR3 size: 14 residues. Germline-derived CDR1 and CDR2 are DFQATT and SNEGSKA (reference sequence).

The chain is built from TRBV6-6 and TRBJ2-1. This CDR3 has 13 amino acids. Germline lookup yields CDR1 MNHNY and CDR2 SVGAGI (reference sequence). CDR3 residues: CASSYNGDNEQFF.

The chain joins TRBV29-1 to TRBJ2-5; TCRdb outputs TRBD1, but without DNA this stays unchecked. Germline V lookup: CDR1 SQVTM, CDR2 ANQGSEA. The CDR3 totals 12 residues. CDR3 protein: CSVEKGAETQYF.

This CDR3 is CASSLILTSGVEQYF. The chain recombines TRBV11-2 with TRBJ2-7; TCRdb indicates TRBD2, and absent DNA this call remains unverified. The CDR3 covers 15 residues. Germline assignment: CDR1 SGHAT and CDR2 FQNNGV.

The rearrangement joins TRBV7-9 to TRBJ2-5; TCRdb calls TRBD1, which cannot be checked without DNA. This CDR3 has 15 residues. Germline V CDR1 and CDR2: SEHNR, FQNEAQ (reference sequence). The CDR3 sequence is CASSSQTGGFETQYF.

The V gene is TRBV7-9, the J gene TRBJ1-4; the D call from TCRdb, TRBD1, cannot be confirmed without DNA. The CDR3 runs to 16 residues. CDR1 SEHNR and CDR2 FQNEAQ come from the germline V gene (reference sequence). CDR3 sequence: CASSSPAGSTNEKLFF.

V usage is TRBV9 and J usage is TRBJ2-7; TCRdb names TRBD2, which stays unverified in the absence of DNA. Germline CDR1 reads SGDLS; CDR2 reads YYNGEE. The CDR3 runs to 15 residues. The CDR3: CASSADLGPLDEQYF.

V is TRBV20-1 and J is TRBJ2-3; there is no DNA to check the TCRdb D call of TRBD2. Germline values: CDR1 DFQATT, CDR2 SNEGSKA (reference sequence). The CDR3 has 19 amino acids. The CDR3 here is CSARDGTSSGRLSTDTQYF.

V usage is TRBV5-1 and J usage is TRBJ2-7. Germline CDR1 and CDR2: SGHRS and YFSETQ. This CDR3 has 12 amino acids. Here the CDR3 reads CASSLPGYEQYF.